This note documents a single TCR beta chain sequence. No antigen is known for it. V lost 6 bases to trimming and J lost 2 bases; unmatched junction nucleotides: 9. There are 15 residues in the CDR3. Looked up from germline, CDR1 is MNHEY and CDR2 is SMNVEV (reference sequence). Sorted-subset replicate PCRs used 200 ng DNA, around 27,000 T cell genomes. Clones were sequenced by immunoSEQ multiplex PCR, and TCRdb holds only the in-frame ones, with some missing. The sample lists about 2.2 million clones, roughly 93% occurring once. This entry comes from a study of shared clonotypes between healthy human individuals. Findings and caveats of the study: Sequencing depth was a factor that was expected to affect clonotype sharing among donors. Naive subsets generally had larger estimated richness than memory subsets. All-four-donor shared clonotypes had higher generation probabilities than non-shared clonotypes did.

CD45RO-negative cells were positively selected for CCR7, leaving out terminally differentiated effector memory CD45RA+ cells. The chain recombines TRBV27 with TRBJ2-5; 7 bases are a match to TRBD1. This TCR derives from a man between 18 and 29 years old in good health. Some clones in this sample may be carry-over from other donors' samples. Specimen: naive CD8+ T cells from PBMCs. The chain's CDR3 is CASSRPGGNQETQYF. The CDR3 nucleotides read TGTGCCAGCAGCAGGCCAGGGGGTAATCAAGAGACCCAGTACTTC.